The subject of this entry is one TCR beta chain. Terminally differentiated effector memory CD45RA+ cells were excluded from the naive CD8 cells, which were CD45RO-negative and positively selected for CCR7. Here immunoSEQ multiplex PCR was the method, and the copy in TCRdb shows in-frame clones only, minus some. The sample holds around 2,000,000 clones, about 95% seen once. CDR1 and CDR2 from the germline V gene are SGHTS and YDEGEE. Trimming removed 4 bases from V and 4 bases from J, with 17 bases in between. CDR3 length: 15 residues. These data originate in a study of shared clonotypes between healthy human individuals.

The clonotype originates from a man aged 18 to 29 in good health. The chain is built from TRBV5-8 and TRBJ1-1, with D unclear. Sample: naive CD8+ T cells sorted from blood. CDR3 coding DNA: TGTGCCAGCAGCGCCTATACAGTATCGCGCACTGAAGCTTTCTTT. Encoded protein: CASSAYTVSRTEAFF.